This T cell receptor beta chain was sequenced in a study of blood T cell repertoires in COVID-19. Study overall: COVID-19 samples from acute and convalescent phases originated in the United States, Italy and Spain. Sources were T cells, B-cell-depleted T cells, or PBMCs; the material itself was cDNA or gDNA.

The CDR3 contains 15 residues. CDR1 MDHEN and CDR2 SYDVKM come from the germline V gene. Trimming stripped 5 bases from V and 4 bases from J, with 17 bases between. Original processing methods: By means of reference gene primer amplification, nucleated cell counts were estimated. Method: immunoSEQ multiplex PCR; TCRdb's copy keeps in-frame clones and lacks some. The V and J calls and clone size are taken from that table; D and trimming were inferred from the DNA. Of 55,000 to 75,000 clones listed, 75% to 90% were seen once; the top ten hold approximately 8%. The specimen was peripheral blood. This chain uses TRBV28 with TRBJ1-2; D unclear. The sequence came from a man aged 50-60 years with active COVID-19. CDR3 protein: CASSNLPRGTYGYTF. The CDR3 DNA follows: TGTGCCAGCAGTAACCTCCCACGAGGAACCTATGGCTACACCTTC.